The T cell receptor beta chain under discussion was sequenced for a study of control samples from healthy donors and cancer patients. Libraries were prepared by immunoSEQ multiplex PCR; TCRdb keeps only in-frame clonotypes and omits some of them. The profile shows 70,000 or so clones, about 90% of them singletons. Germline CDR1 LNHNV, CDR2 YYDKDF (reference sequence). V lost 5 bases and J lost 1; bases outside the gene matches: 8. This CDR3 spans 17 amino acids. What was sequenced was PBMCs. This TCR was sampled from a man aged 55 to 70 with lung cancer. This sequence joins TRBV15 and TRBJ2-2; the match to TRBD1 covers 9 bases. The DNA for the CDR3 is TGTGCCACCAGCGGCACTCCGGGACAGGGGAACACCGGGGAGCTGTTTTTT. It specifies CATSGTPGQGNTGELFF.